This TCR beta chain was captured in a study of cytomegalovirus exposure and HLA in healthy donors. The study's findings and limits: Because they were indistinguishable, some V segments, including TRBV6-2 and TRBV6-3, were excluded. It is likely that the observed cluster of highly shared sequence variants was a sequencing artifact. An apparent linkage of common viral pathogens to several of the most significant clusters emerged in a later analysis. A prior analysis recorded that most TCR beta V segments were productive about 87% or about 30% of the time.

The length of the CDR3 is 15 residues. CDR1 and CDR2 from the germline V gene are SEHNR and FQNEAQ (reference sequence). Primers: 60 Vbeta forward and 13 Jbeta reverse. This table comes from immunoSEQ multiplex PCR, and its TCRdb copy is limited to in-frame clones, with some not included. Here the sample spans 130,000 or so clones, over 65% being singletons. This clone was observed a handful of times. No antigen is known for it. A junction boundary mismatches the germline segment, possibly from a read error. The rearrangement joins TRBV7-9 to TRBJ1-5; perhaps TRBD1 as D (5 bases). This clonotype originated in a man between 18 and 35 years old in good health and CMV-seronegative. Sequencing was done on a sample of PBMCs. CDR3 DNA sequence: TGTTCCAGCAGCTACGGGACTAGCAGCAATCAGCCCCAGCATTTT. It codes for CSSSYGTSSNQPQHF.